This TCR beta chain was captured by sequencing in a study of CD8 T cells in ankylosing spondylitis. Points from the study as a whole: It appeared that ankylosing spondylitis blood was characterized by a TCR beta motif of several highly homologous variants. Disease-associated clones were CD8+ and fairly uncommon in peripheral blood.

With molecular barcodes, quantitative 5'-RACE was used to make the TCR beta libraries. MiXCR was run by TCRdb on the 5' RACE reads, yielding one entry per CDR3 protein. The profile shows roughly 700,000 distinct CDR3 sequences, roughly 20% of them singletons. The CDR3 length is 16 residues. Per the germline V gene, CDR1 is SGHRS and CDR2 is YFSETQ. With 4 bases clipped from V and 0 bases from J, the junction kept 7 bases outside the gene matches. Remarks on this clonotype: What it binds is unknown.

This clonotype was obtained from a male donor with ankylosing spondylitis. The V and J genes are TRBV5-1 and TRBJ1-1; 9 bases match TRBD1. Material for sequencing was blood, either unsorted or a sorted T cell fraction (not recorded which). The CDR3, as DNA: TGCGCCAGCAGCGAGGACAGGGGACTTTTGAACACTGAAGCTTTCTTT. It is translated as CASSEDRGLLNTEAFF.